The 25 T cell receptor beta chains below were found in one sample sequenced in a study of technical replicates of blood from four donors. The method was immunoSEQ multiplex PCR; TCRdb's version includes in-frame clones alone and lacks a portion of them. Among about 91,000 clones, roughly 92% were seen once, and the ten largest hold under 0.3%. Sequences were obtained from T cells isolated from PBMCs. These receptors were obtained from a human donor in good health.

The chain recombines TRBV28 with TRBJ2-7; no firm D call. Germline V CDR1 and CDR2: MDHEN, SYDVKM. V was pared by 7 bases and J by 0 bases, with 10 bases between. The CDR3 runs 13 residues. The CDR3 DNA sequence: TGTGCCAGCACAGACCGGAGCTCCTACGAGCAGTACTTC. Its translation: CASTDRSSYEQYF.

In its sample, this clone was seen once. Written as DNA, the CDR3 is TGTGCCAGCAGCTTGGGGACTAGGGGTTTCGATGAGCAGTTCTTC. Encoded protein: CASSLGTRGFDEQFF. This chain links TRBV5-4 with TRBJ2-1, with TRBD2 identical over 7 bases. With 0 bases clipped from V and 8 bases from J, the junction kept 8 bases outside the gene matches. Germline-derived CDR1 and CDR2 are SGHNT and YYREEE (reference sequence). This CDR3 spans 15 amino acids.

The chain combines TRBV10-3 with TRBJ1-1; TRBD1 might be the D (6 bases). Germline lookup yields CDR1 ENHRY and CDR2 SYGVKD. V shed 0 bases and J shed 7 bases, with 6 bases lying between them. The CDR3 spans 12 residues. The CDR3 region is CAISESQGEAFF. The CDR3 DNA is TGTGCCATCAGTGAGTCACAGGGTGAAGCTTTCTTT.

This clone was detected only once. The chain couples TRBV7-3 to TRBJ2-3, with TRBD2 matching 12 bases. Germline CDR1 and CDR2: SGHTA and FQGTGA. Trimming removed 5 bases from V and 8 bases from J; junction bases left unmatched: 14. The length of the CDR3 is 17 residues. The CDR3 reads CASSRILGGTSGSTQYF. CDR3 nucleotide sequence: TGTGCCAGCAGCCGAATATTGGGCGGGACTAGCGGGTCTACGCAGTATTTT.

This clone was observed a handful of times. The chain couples TRBV4-1 to TRBJ1-5, with TRBD1 matching 8 bases. Germline V gene sequence: CDR1 MGHRA, CDR2 YSYEKL. The CDR3 is 14 amino acids. V lost 1 base, J lost 6 bases, and 2 bases stayed unmatched. CDR3 loop: CASSQAGGGQPQHF. Here the CDR3 DNA reads TGCGCCAGCAGCCAAGCAGGGGGCGGTCAGCCCCAGCATTTT.

V is TRBV18 and J is TRBJ1-2, with no clear D. V dropped 3 bases and J dropped 4 bases, with 18 bases sitting between them. CDR1 and CDR2 from the germline V gene are KGHSH and LQKENI. The CDR3 runs to 16 residues. The CDR3 is CASSPNVTPAGYGYTF. CDR3 sequence (DNA): TGTGCCAGCTCACCTAACGTAACCCCGGCGGGCTATGGCTACACCTTC. Using reference TRBV18 and TRBJ1-2 for the parts outside the CDR3, the full variable domain is NAGVMQNPRHLVRRRGQEARLRCSPMKGHSHVYWYRQLPEEGLKFMVYLQKENIIDESGMPKERFSAEFPKEGPSILRIQQVVRGDSAAYFCASSPNVTPAGYGYTFGSGTRLTVV.

This clone was seen once. The genes are TRBV7-9 and TRBJ2-7, with 8 positions matching TRBD1. The length of the CDR3 is 16 residues. Looked up from germline, CDR1 is SEHNR and CDR2 is FQNEAQ (reference sequence). V shed 5 bases and J 2 bases; nucleotides not matched to a gene: 11. In DNA, the CDR3 is TGTGCCAGCAGCCCGATCCCGGGACAGGTCGCCTACGAGCAGTACTTC. Its protein product is CASSPIPGQVAYEQYF.

The rearrangement links TRBV9 to TRBJ2-5, with a weak D call TRBD2 (6 bases). V shed 2 bases and J shed 5 bases, with 16 bases lying between them. Germline V gives CDR1 SGDLS, CDR2 YYNGEE. The CDR3 is 15 amino acids. In DNA form, the CDR3 reads TGTGCCAGCAGCGTCGCTAGCACCCGGGGGGAGACCCAGTACTTC. Its translation: CASSVASTRGETQYF.

The chain uses TRBV12-5 and TRBJ2-1; 10 positions match TRBD2. The V segment lost 1 base and the J segment 5 bases; nucleotides outside the gene matches: 11. In germline, CDR1 is LGHNT, CDR2 FRNRAP. This CDR3 is 18 amino acids long. The DNA for the CDR3 is TGTGCTAGTGGTTTGGGGGACCCCCTAGCGGGAGTGCACAATGAGCAGTTCTTC. Protein: CASGLGDPLAGVHNEQFF.

The chain employs TRBV19 and TRBJ1-1, with D possibly TRBD1 on 6 matching bases. The CDR3 consists of 15 residues. V lost 8 bases and J lost 6, with 22 bases in between. Germline CDR1 reads LNHDA; CDR2 reads SQIVND (reference sequence). For the CDR3, the DNA is TGTGCCAGTTCCCCCCTTAACAGGGAAGAGGCTGAAGCTTTCTTT. The encoded protein is CASSPLNREEAEAFF.

J is TRBJ2-5 and V is TRBV5-4, with 7 nucleotides matching TRBD1. Germline CDR1 is SGHNT and CDR2 is YYREEE (reference sequence). The trim removed 3 bases at V and 5 bases at J, leaving 4 bases unmatched. The CDR3 runs 13 residues. DNA of the CDR3: TGTGCCAGCAGCTCAGGGGGTTGGGAGACCCAGTACTTC. The encoded protein is CASSSGGWETQYF. Variable domain in full (rest from reference TRBV5-4 and TRBJ2-5): ETGVTQSPTHLIKTRGQQVTLRCSSQSGHNTVSWYQQALGQGPQFIFQYYREEENGRGNFPPRFSGLQFPNYSSELNVNALELDDSALYLCASSSGGWETQYFGPGTRLLVL.

The chain links TRBV27 to TRBJ2-3, with D hard to call. V was pared by 6 bases and J by 6 bases, with 13 bases between. Germline V lookup: CDR1 MNHEY, CDR2 SMNVEV (reference sequence). There are 13 residues in the CDR3. The CDR3 sequence: CASSLLSRDTQYF. The CDR3 DNA reads TGTGCCAGCAGCTTACTAAGCCGTGATACGCAGTATTTT.

V usage is TRBV11-2 and J usage is TRBJ2-7, with a weak D call TRBD2 (6 bases). This CDR3 contains 15 residues. Germline V lookup: CDR1 SGHAT, CDR2 FQNNGV. Trimming shortened V by 3 bases and J by 3 bases, and 15 bases separated the two germline ends. The CDR3 spells CASSFRASVNYEQYF. CDR3 in DNA: TGTGCCAGCAGCTTTAGGGCTAGCGTCAACTACGAGCAGTACTTC.

The J gene is TRBJ2-1, the V gene TRBV5-1; possibly TRBD1 for D (5 bases). The length of the CDR3 is 12 residues. Trimming pared 4 bases from V and 6 bases from J, leaving 8 bases between. Germline assignment: CDR1 SGHRS and CDR2 YFSETQ. CDR3 DNA sequence: TGCGCCAGCAGCGTGGACATCAATGAGCAGTTCTTC. This sequence encodes CASSVDINEQFF.

The chain carries TRBV10-2 and TRBJ2-5; the D gene is possibly TRBD1 (7 bases). This CDR3 spans 15 amino acids. V was clipped by 3 bases and J by 0 bases, with 11 bases between them. The germline CDR1 and CDR2 sequences are WSHSY and SAAADI. The CDR3 region is CASSDAGGYQETQYF. CDR3 coding DNA: TGCGCCAGCAGTGATGCAGGGGGGTACCAAGAGACCCAGTACTTC.

This clone has a single count. The chain uses TRBV4-1 and TRBJ2-7; 7 bases map to TRBD1. This CDR3 is 15 amino acids long. The germline V gene encodes CDR1 MGHRA and CDR2 YSYEKL. V was pared by 1 base and J by 5 bases, with 8 bases of the junction left unmatched. Written as DNA, the CDR3 is TGCGCCAGCAGCCAAGCGAATCAAGGGGGCCACGAGCAGTACTTC. Translating gives CASSQANQGGHEQYF.

The chain joins TRBV11-1 to TRBJ2-5, with D hard to call. The CDR3 loop spans 14 amino acids. Germline lookup yields CDR1 SGHAT and CDR2 FQDESV (reference sequence). Between the trimmed V and J ends, which lost 1 base and 4 bases, there was a span of 10 bases. CDR3 in amino acids: CASSLVDIVETQYF. Here the CDR3 DNA reads TGTGCCAGCAGCTTAGTCGACATAGTAGAGACCCAGTACTTC.

This CDR3 reads CASSPSPYEQYF. The CDR3 DNA sequence: TGTGCCAGCAGCCCCTCCCCCTACGAGCAGTACTTC. J is TRBJ2-7 and V is TRBV27; D is ambiguous. The CDR3 runs to 12 residues. The germline V gene encodes CDR1 MNHEY and CDR2 SMNVEV (reference sequence). V was cut by 6 bases and J by 2 bases, with 8 bases left in between.

V is TRBV11-2 and J is TRBJ2-7; D is unresolved. Germline CDR1 reads SGHAT; CDR2 reads FQNNGV. V was pared by 1 base and J by 5 bases, with 9 bases between. The CDR3 length is 13 residues. CDR3 sequence reads: CASSLGSNNEQYF. The CDR3 bases are TGTGCCAGCAGCTTAGGGAGTAACAACGAGCAGTACTTC.

The V call is TRBV4-2, the J call TRBJ2-5; 13 nucleotides match TRBD2. In germline, CDR1 is LGHNA, CDR2 YNFKEQ. The CDR3 extends over 20 amino acids. Trimming at V came to 0 bases and at J to 5 bases, leaving 15 bases not matched to a gene. CDR3 DNA: TGTGCCAGCAGCCAAGAGGTTAAGACTAGCGGGGGGACGCGGCGGGAGACCCAGTACTTC. This translates into CASSQEVKTSGGTRRETQYF.

The chain recombines TRBV2 with TRBJ1-4; 10 bases agree with TRBD1. J lost 7 bases, V lost 2 bases, and 1 base had no gene match. The length of the CDR3 is 14 residues. CDR1 SNHLY and CDR2 FYNNEI come from the germline V gene. As DNA, the CDR3 is TGTGCCAGCAGTGAAAGGACAGGGGGTGAAAAACTGTTTTTT. It translates to CASSERTGGEKLFF.

The chain couples TRBV13 to TRBJ2-7, with D maybe TRBD1 (6 bases). Per the germline V gene, CDR1 is PRHDT and CDR2 is FYEKMQ (reference sequence). The CDR3 contains 15 residues. V was pared by 0 bases and J by 6 bases, with 15 bases between. The CDR3 loop reads CASSLGVQGTGEQYF. CDR3 bases: TGTGCCAGCAGCTTAGGGGTCCAGGGGACCGGCGAGCAGTACTTC.

This CDR3 is CASSGPLAGGPETQYF. CDR3 bases: TGCGCCAGCAGCGGTCCACTAGCGGGAGGGCCGGAGACCCAGTACTTC. The chain couples TRBV5-1 to TRBJ2-5; 13 bases match TRBD2. The CDR3 totals 16 residues. The V segment lost 4 bases and the J segment 5 bases; nucleotides outside the gene matches: 8. In germline, CDR1 is SGHRS, CDR2 YFSETQ. Based on the CDR3 plus reference TRBV5-1 and TRBJ2-5, the full variable domain is KAGVTQTPRYLIKTRGQQVTLSCSPISGHRSVSWYQQTPGQGLQFLFEYFSETQRNKGNFPGRFSGRQFSNSRSEMNVSTLELGDSALYLCASSGPLAGGPETQYFGPGTRLLVL.

This clone was detected only once. The genes are TRBV27 and TRBJ1-1, with D possibly being TRBD1 (5 bases). Deletions cut 2 bases from V and 1 base from J, with 11 bases between. In germline, CDR1 is MNHEY, CDR2 SMNVEV (reference sequence). This CDR3 is 15 amino acids long. The CDR3: CASSLGTQGNTEAFF. The DNA for the CDR3 is TGTGCCAGCAGTTTAGGCACCCAGGGGAACACTGAAGCTTTCTTT.

The V call is TRBV10-1, the J call TRBJ1-2, with 9 bases identical to TRBD1. From germline, CDR1 is WNHNN and CDR2 SYGVQD (reference sequence). This CDR3 spans 17 amino acids. With 4 bases clipped from V and 4 bases from J, the junction kept 13 bases outside the gene matches. The CDR3 spells CASSADYRGPLFYGYTF. For the CDR3, the DNA is TGCGCCAGCAGTGCGGACTACAGGGGGCCCTTGTTCTATGGCTACACCTTC.